Shown below are 5 T cell receptor beta chains from a single sample sequenced in a study of prognosis after radiotherapy for stage I lung cancer. The authors amplified TCR beta CDR3 from genomic DNA using two-round multiplex PCR. Primers specific to each TRBV and TRBJ gene drove first-round PCR. TCRdb ran MiXCR on the multiplex PCR reads and lists one entry per CDR3 protein. The sample yields 14,000 or so distinct CDR3 sequences, 31% seen once. The source was PBMCs, collected before or after stereotactic body radiation therapy (not recorded which). The receptors here all came from a donor over 45 with non-small cell lung cancer.

This clonotype is medium-sized by share. The rearrangement links TRBV6-1 to TRBJ2-7; TRBD2 matches at 11 bases. The germline CDR1 and CDR2 sequences are MNHNS and SASEGT. V was pared by 7 bases and J by 4 bases, with 9 bases of the junction left unmatched. The CDR3 length is 15 residues. This chain's CDR3 is CASTPYGTSGYEQYF. The CDR3 nucleotides read TGTGCCAGCACCCCCTACGGGACTAGCGGTTACGAGCAGTACTTC.

This clonotype was counted ten times or more. The junction shows a germline mismatch at one end, possibly a read error. J is TRBJ2-5 and V is TRBV7-7, with TRBD2 matching over 10 bases. From germline, CDR1 is SSHAT and CDR2 FNYEAQ (reference sequence). The CDR3 is 17 amino acids. The CDR3 sequence is CASSASTSGVLQETQYF. CDR3 bases: TGTGCTAGCAGCGCCTCCACTAGCGGGGTCCTCCAAGAGACCCAGTACTTC.

This clonotype was detected only a few times. The chain employs TRBV5-1 and TRBJ2-3, with D unresolved. The CDR3 spans 19 residues. Germline-derived CDR1 and CDR2 are SGHRS and YFSETQ. Trimming took off 7 bases at V and 0 bases at J, with 27 bases between the two ends. The CDR3 loop is CASRHQRVRLHKSTDTQYF. In DNA, the CDR3 is TGCGCCAGCCGTCACCAGCGTGTCCGACTCCACAAAAGCACAGATACGCAGTATTTT.

This clonotype was recorded many times. The chain combines TRBV5-1 with TRBJ2-5; no clear D gene. Trimming took 2 bases from V and 5 from J, leaving 4 bases between them. Germline lookup yields CDR1 SGHRS and CDR2 YFSETQ. The CDR3 has 11 residues. The CDR3 region has the DNA TGCGCCAGCAGCTTCTCGGAGACCCAGTACTTC. It is translated as CASSFSETQYF.

This clonotype occurred many times. The rearrangement joins TRBV20-1 to TRBJ2-7, with 7 bases that match TRBD1. This CDR3 is 14 amino acids long. Germline V CDR1 and CDR2: DFQATT, SNEGSKA (reference sequence). The ends lost 6 bases at V and 5 bases at J; junction bases unmatched: 13. CDR3 sequence: CSARPGGTGHEQYF. CDR3 nucleotides: TGCAGTGCCCGACCAGGGGGTACTGGCCACGAGCAGTACTTC.